The 11 T cell receptor beta chains listed next were all sequenced from one sample in a study of persistence of HIV-infected CD4 T cells. These receptors have no known antigen. Lysates of CMV-infected fibroblasts at around 10 ug/mL stimulated these cells. Memory cells lacking CD40L and CD69 with high CD45RO were sorted. Sequencing used immunoSEQ version 4 in survey mode. Assay: immunoSEQ multiplex PCR; the TCRdb copy retains only in-frame clones and omits some. The sample includes under 60,000 clones, 75% to 85% of them seen just once. Sequencing was performed on CD4+ T cells sorted from PBMCs after approximately 20-hour stimulation, taken from a patient who received antiretroviral therapy. The receptors were sampled from an adult man with HIV who was CMV-seropositive.

The rearrangement links TRBV7-2 to TRBJ1-3; D remains ambiguous. V lost 3 bases and J 5 bases, leaving 14 bases between the germline ends. Germline loops: CDR1 SGHTA, CDR2 FQGNSA. The CDR3 sequence is 15 residues long. CDR3 coding DNA: TGTGCCAGCAGCTTTCTGGGAGACCGGAGAAACACCATATATTTT. Protein sequence: CASSFLGDRRNTIYF.

V usage is TRBV6-5 and J usage is TRBJ2-7; 8 bases match TRBD1. CDR3 size: 14 residues. Germline-derived CDR1 and CDR2 are MNHEY and SVGAGI. V was pared by 6 bases and J by 2 bases, with 6 bases of the junction left unmatched. The CDR3 DNA follows: TGTGCCAGCAGGGCTACACAGGGGGCCTACGAGCAGTACTTC. It yields the protein CASRATQGAYEQYF.

This chain uses TRBV5-1 with TRBJ2-7; 11 bases agree with TRBD1. The V and J ends lost 4 bases and 5 bases, in that order; junction bases with no gene match: 8. CDR1 and CDR2 (germline): SGHRS, YFSETQ. There are 15 residues in the CDR3. DNA for the CDR3: TGCGCCAGCAGCCTGGACAGGGGGCTTACCAACGAGCAGTACTTC. As protein: CASSLDRGLTNEQYF.

The chain uses TRBV19 and TRBJ1-1, with 7 bases matching TRBD1. CDR1 is LNHDA and CDR2 is SQIVND in the germline V gene (reference sequence). The CDR3 has 15 amino acids. V dropped 7 bases and J dropped 1; count of bases not matched to a gene: 9. This CDR3 reads CASTAVTGRNTEAFF. CDR3 nucleotide sequence: TGTGCCAGTACGGCCGTGACAGGGCGGAACACTGAAGCTTTCTTT.

The rearrangement uses TRBV5-4 and TRBJ1-2; unclear D gene. CDR3 length: 14 residues. Trimming removed 0 bases at V and 4 bases at J, with 10 bases between. Germline-derived CDR1 and CDR2 are SGHNT and YYREEE (reference sequence). The CDR3 spells CASSLAQEFYGYTF. The CDR3 nucleotides are TGTGCCAGCAGCTTGGCGCAGGAATTCTATGGCTACACCTTC.

The J gene is TRBJ1-1, the V gene TRBV30; D gene uncertain. This CDR3 comprises 12 residues. V lost 1 base, J lost 8 bases, and 11 bases lay in between. CDR1 GTSNPN and CDR2 SVGIG come from the germline V gene (reference sequence). The CDR3 here is CAWSGTASEAFF. Written as DNA, the CDR3 is TGTGCCTGGAGTGGGACCGCCAGCGAAGCTTTCTTT.

The genes are TRBV24-1 and TRBJ2-3, with TRBD2 as a possible D gene (6 bases). The germline V gene has CDR1 KGHDR and CDR2 SFDVKD. The length of the CDR3 is 15 residues. V gave up 4 bases and J gave up 4 bases, with 14 bases separating them. The CDR3 DNA follows: TGTGCCACCAGTGACGGAGGGCCGGGGGCAGATACGCAGTATTTT. Translation: CATSDGGPGADTQYF.

This sequence joins TRBV7-9 and TRBJ2-4; D is perhaps TRBD1 or TRBD2 (6 bases each). This CDR3 is 15 amino acids long. The V gene lost 4 bases and the J gene lost 3 bases, with 13 bases spanning the gap. The germline V gene encodes CDR1 SEHNR and CDR2 FQNEAQ (reference sequence). The CDR3 is CASSSGGGDKNIQYF. In nucleotides, the CDR3 is TGTGCCAGCAGCTCCGGGGGCGGCGACAAAAACATTCAGTACTTC.

The chain recombines TRBV19 with TRBJ2-7; D unclear. The CDR3 length is 12 residues. The V and J ends lost 4 bases and 2 bases respectively, with 6 bases between them. From germline, CDR1 is LNHDA and CDR2 SQIVND (reference sequence). The CDR3 sequence is CASSTGPYEQYF. The CDR3 DNA follows: TGTGCCAGTAGTACCGGACCCTACGAGCAGTACTTC.

In DNA, the CDR3 is TGCGCCAGCAGCCGCTCCGGGTTACAGGGAGGGTACAATGAGCAGTTCTTC. Amino acid sequence: CASSRSGLQGGYNEQFF. The chain links TRBV5-1 to TRBJ2-1; maybe TRBD2 (7 bases). Trimming stripped 4 bases from V and 4 bases from J, with 21 bases between. The germline gives CDR1 SGHRS, CDR2 YFSETQ. The CDR3 covers 17 residues.

A single count supports this clone. The V and J genes are TRBV4-2 and TRBJ1-2; tentatively, D is TRBD1 (6 bases). The germline V and J ends were trimmed by 7 bases and 0 bases, with 18 bases remaining between them. CDR3 length: 16 residues. Germline-derived CDR1 and CDR2 are LGHNA and YNFKEQ. The CDR3 is CASILNWGATNYGYTF. CDR3 nucleotides: TGTGCCAGCATCCTCAATTGGGGGGCAACTAACTATGGCTACACCTTC.